These 25 T cell receptor beta chains share one sample of origin, sequenced in a study of T-cell reconstitution after alpha-beta-depleted transplantation in children (dated by TCRdb to 2016 to 2017). To prepare the library, PCR was applied. Sequencing relied on an Illumina HiSeq 2500. To normalize quantification of the TCRbeta repertoire, the TCR libraries were built with molecular barcoding that relied on unique molecular identifiers. The public reads were reprocessed in TCRdb via fastp at Q25 and MiXCR, keeping in-frame beta chains. Identical CDR3 proteins give one entry, which carries the most common genes and DNA. The sample profile shows 670,000 or so distinct CDR3 sequences; around 13% of them were found once. 0.79% of the sample is in the top ten clones. The treatment or condition label here, explained by the study, means: allogeneic hematopoietic cell transplantation with graft depleted of TCRalphabeta T cells and CD19 B cells.

The sequencing used PBMCs, collected before TCRalphabeta/CD19-depleted stem cell transplant. The receptor set was obtained from a girl aged 2 to 9 with congenital amegakaryocytic thrombocytopenia, due to receive a stem cell transplant.

J is TRBJ2-6 and V is TRBV5-1; D might be TRBD1 (6 bases). CDR3 size: 15 residues. Germline V gene lookup returns CDR1 SGHRS and CDR2 YFSETQ. V lost 5 bases and J lost 0, with 9 bases in between. The DNA for the CDR3 is TGCGCCAGCAGGGTCAGGGGCTCTGGGGCCAACGTCCTGACTTTC. Translation gives CASRVRGSGANVLTF. The full variable domain, completed using reference TRBV5-1 and TRBJ2-6, is KAGVTQTPRYLIKTRGQQVTLSCSPISGHRSVSWYQQTPGQGLQFLFEYFSETQRNKGNFPGRFSGRQFSNSRSEMNVSTLELGDSALYLCASRVRGSGANVLTFGAGSRLTVL.

This clonotype has only a few counts. The CDR3 DNA is TGCAGTGCCCCGGGACTAGCGGGAGGGCTCGAGCAGTACTTC. Residues: CSAPGLAGGLEQYF. This chain links TRBV20-1 with TRBJ2-7; TRBD2 agrees at 16 bases. The CDR3 runs to 14 residues. V lost 6 bases, J lost 6 bases, and 5 bases stayed unmatched. The germline V gene encodes CDR1 DFQATT and CDR2 SNEGSKA (reference sequence).

The chain recombines TRBV20-1 with TRBJ2-5, with 11 bases fitting TRBD2. The CDR3 loop spans 14 amino acids. Trimming took 3 bases from V and 1 from J; bases not matched to a gene: 1. CDR1 DFQATT and CDR2 SNEGSKA come from the germline V gene (reference sequence). CDR3 loop: CSASTSGSQETQYF. In DNA, the CDR3 is TGCAGTGCTAGTACTAGCGGGAGCCAAGAGACCCAGTACTTC.

This clonotype was recorded at least ten times. The CDR3 DNA is TGTGCCAGCAGTTTAGCGGGACAGGGGAATCAGCCCCAGCATTTT. Its translation is CASSLAGQGNQPQHF. V gene TRBV12-3 or TRBV12-4 combines with J gene TRBJ1-5, with 10 bases lining up with TRBD1. CDR3 length: 15 amino acids. Trimming took 0 bases from V and 4 from J; bases not matched to a gene: 0.

Ten or more counts support this clonotype. The V call is TRBV6-5, the J call TRBJ2-2, with 14 bases fitting TRBD2. The germline gives CDR1 MNHEY, CDR2 SVGAGI. This CDR3 contains 17 residues. V dropped 0 bases and J dropped 6; count of bases not matched to a gene: 3. CDR3 amino acids: CASSYSGTSGSAGELFF. The CDR3 DNA is TGTGCCAGCAGTTACTCGGGGACTAGCGGGAGTGCCGGGGAGCTGTTTTTT.

This clonotype was counted ten times or more. J is TRBJ2-3 and V is TRBV10-3; weak D call: TRBD1 (7 bases). Trimming took off 11 bases at V and 5 bases at J, with 23 bases between the two ends. In germline, CDR1 is ENHRY, CDR2 SYGVKD. The CDR3 has 15 residues. In DNA form, the CDR3 reads TGTGCCGCCTCCAGGGGGAGTAGGGGGGAAGATACGCAGTATTTT. Protein product: CAASRGSRGEDTQYF.

In DNA, the CDR3 is TGTGCCAGCAGTACCCAGGGACCCTACGAGCAGTACTTC. It yields the protein CASSTQGPYEQYF. The chain is built from TRBV28 and TRBJ2-7; D may be TRBD1 or TRBD2 (5 bases each). The germline CDR1 and CDR2 sequences are MDHEN and SYDVKM. V lost 5 bases and J 2 bases, leaving 10 bases between the germline ends. The CDR3 is 13 residues long.

This clonotype was counted many times. This chain uses TRBV7-3 with TRBJ2-1; 9 nucleotides agree with TRBD2. CDR1 and CDR2 (germline): SGHTA, FQGTGA. The CDR3 runs 15 residues. The V gene end was trimmed by 2 bases and the J gene end by 3 bases; junction bases not matched to a gene: 2. The CDR3 spells CASSLLAGIYNEQFF. The CDR3 DNA reads TGTGCCAGCAGCTTACTAGCGGGGATCTACAATGAGCAGTTCTTC.

There are many counts of this clonotype. The CDR3 DNA reads TGCGCCAGCAGCCCGAAACAGCTAAATGAGCAGTTCTTC. Its translation: CASSPKQLNEQFF. The V call is TRBV4-1, the J call TRBJ2-1; D not certain. V lost 4 bases to trimming and J lost 7 bases, with 11 bases between them. CDR3 length: 13 residues. CDR1 is MGHRA, CDR2 YSYEKL, per germline.

This clonotype was counted at least ten times. The V and J genes are TRBV12-3 or TRBV12-4 and TRBJ2-2; no reliable D call. This CDR3 is built from 14 residues. Trimming pared 5 bases from V and 6 bases from J, leaving 13 bases between. The CDR3 nucleotides are TGTGCCAGCAGTGACTTGGGGAAAGCCGGGGAGCTGTTTTTT. It yields the protein CASSDLGKAGELFF.

This clonotype was seen only a few times. The V and J genes are TRBV7-2 and TRBJ2-2, with 8 bases that match TRBD2. The J segment lost 6 bases and the V segment lost 8 bases, leaving 14 bases of the junction unmatched. The CDR3 runs to 16 residues. Germline V gene data show CDR1 as SGHTA and CDR2 as FQGNSA. CDR3 in amino acids: CASGKGLAYWAGELFF. The CDR3 coding sequence is TGTGCCAGCGGAAAAGGACTAGCATATTGGGCCGGGGAGCTGTTTTTT.

This clonotype was detected only a few times. V and J are TRBV29-1 and TRBJ2-2, with TRBD2 identical over 12 bases. Germline V gene sequence: CDR1 SQVTM, CDR2 ANQGSEA. CDR3 length: 18 residues. V lost 5 bases to trimming and J lost 4 bases; unmatched junction nucleotides: 14. For the CDR3, the DNA is TGCAGCGTTCGAGGCGGCATTCTAGCGGGAGGGGGCACCGGGGAGCTGTTTTTT. It yields the protein CSVRGGILAGGGTGELFF.

This clonotype was observed many times. The chain recombines TRBV12-3 or TRBV12-4 with TRBJ2-1; 7 nucleotides match TRBD1. The CDR3 spans 14 residues. J gave up 2 bases and V 5 bases, and 3 bases lay outside the gene matches. Here the CDR3 DNA reads TGTGCCAGCAGTAAAGGGACAGCCTACAATGAGCAGTTCTTC. Residues: CASSKGTAYNEQFF.

The rearrangement links TRBV14 to TRBJ2-5; possible D gene TRBD1, 5 bases. This CDR3 has 15 amino acids. CDR1 and CDR2 from the germline V gene are SGHDN and FVKESK. V gave up 5 bases and J gave up 4 bases, with 17 bases separating them. CDR3 in amino acids: CASSWTSPVAETQYF. CDR3 nucleotide sequence: TGTGCCAGCAGCTGGACATCTCCGGTGGCAGAGACCCAGTACTTC.

This chain uses TRBV20-1 with TRBJ2-2, with TRBD2 as a possible D gene (6 bases). Trimming left V 2 bases short and J 6 bases short, with 16 bases between. CDR1 is DFQATT, CDR2 SNEGSKA, per germline (reference sequence). The CDR3 is made up of 15 amino acids. This CDR3 is CSARWVGRGAGELFF. CDR3 DNA sequence: TGCAGTGCTAGATGGGTCGGGAGAGGGGCCGGGGAGCTGTTTTTT.

This sequence joins TRBV29-1 and TRBJ1-2; 7 nucleotides match TRBD1. The CDR3 is made up of 14 amino acids. V lost 0 bases, J lost 3 bases, and 4 bases stayed unmatched. The germline gives CDR1 SQVTM, CDR2 ANQGSEA. Here the CDR3 reads CSVEDDREYYGYTF. The CDR3 DNA follows: TGCAGCGTTGAAGATGACAGGGAGTACTATGGCTACACCTTC.

Of note for this clonotype: This sequence may be a read error, since a much larger clone differs from it by one base. V usage is TRBV20-1 and J usage is TRBJ2-7; TRBD2 agrees at 7 bases. Per germline, CDR1 DFQATT and CDR2 SNEGSKA (reference sequence). CDR3 size: 15 residues. V was pared by 5 bases and J by 0 bases, with 10 bases of the junction left unmatched. The DNA for the CDR3 is TGCAGTGCTCACTATCTAGCGGAAATCTCCTACGAGCAGTACTTC. Encoded protein: CSAHYLAEISYEQYF.

This clonotype showed up many times. The CDR3 nucleotides are TGTGCCAGCCCCCTGGGGGCAGATGACTATGGCTACACCTTC. It translates to CASPLGADDYGYTF. The chain combines TRBV27 with TRBJ1-2, with a tentative D call TRBD1 (6 bases). The V gene lost 8 bases and the J gene lost 3 bases, with 16 bases spanning the gap. CDR1 is MNHEY and CDR2 is SMNVEV in the germline V gene (reference sequence). CDR3 length: 14 amino acids.

Ten or more counts support this clonotype. This chain links TRBV7-9 with TRBJ2-1; no definite D call. The CDR3 length is 14 residues. Germline assignment: CDR1 SEHNR and CDR2 FQNEAQ (reference sequence). Trimming removed 3 bases at V and 9 bases at J, with 15 bases between. The CDR3 sequence: CASSFRKGESEQFF. In DNA, the CDR3 is TGTGCCAGCAGCTTCCGTAAGGGTGAGAGTGAGCAGTTCTTC.

This clonotype appeared many times. The gene calls are TRBV20-1 and TRBJ2-5, with 7 bases identical to TRBD2. With V trimmed by 6 bases and J by 0 bases, 1 base remained unmatched. The CDR3 is 12 residues long. Germline values: CDR1 DFQATT, CDR2 SNEGSKA (reference sequence). As DNA, the CDR3 is TGCAGTGCCAGCGGGGACCAAGAGACCCAGTACTTC. It translates to CSASGDQETQYF.

V gene TRBV13 combines with J gene TRBJ2-5, with 8 bases lining up with TRBD2. The CDR3 runs to 16 residues. The V and J ends lost 5 bases and 5 bases, in that order; junction bases with no gene match: 13. Germline V gives CDR1 PRHDT, CDR2 FYEKMQ (reference sequence). CDR3 region: CASSPMDSGIMETQYF. CDR3 coding DNA: TGTGCCAGCAGCCCTATGGATAGCGGGATAATGGAGACCCAGTACTTC.

This clonotype was seen repeatedly, ten times or more. The chain is built from TRBV24-1 and TRBJ2-5; 8 bases match TRBD1. This CDR3 region has 16 residues. V lost 3 bases and J lost 2; bases outside the gene matches: 7. The V gene's germline CDR1 is KGHDR and CDR2 SFDVKD. The CDR3 DNA reads as TGTGCCACCAGTGATATCGGACAGGGTAAACAAGAGACCCAGTACTTC. Its translation is CATSDIGQGKQETQYF.

This clonotype has a handful of counts. The rearrangement uses TRBV20-1 and TRBJ2-1; possible D gene TRBD2, 5 bases. Germline CDR1 reads DFQATT; CDR2 reads SNEGSKA (reference sequence). This CDR3 is 14 amino acids long. V was clipped by 6 bases and J by 3 bases, with 15 bases between them. The CDR3 sequence: CSAMARGVYNEQFF. The CDR3 DNA follows: TGCAGTGCCATGGCTCGGGGTGTCTACAATGAGCAGTTCTTC.

This clonotype was detected ten times or more. This sequence joins TRBV11-2 and TRBJ2-5, with D uncertain. The CDR3 covers 15 residues. CDR1 is SGHAT and CDR2 is FQNNGV in the germline V gene. V was clipped by 2 bases and J by 2 bases, with 12 bases between them. The CDR3 region is CASSLWAARQETQYF. As DNA, the CDR3 is TGTGCCAGCAGCTTATGGGCAGCAAGACAAGAGACCCAGTACTTC.

This clonotype is a singleton in its sample. The junction differs from germline at one of its ends, possibly a read error. The chain has TRBV12-3 or TRBV12-4 and TRBJ2-2; 9 nucleotides match TRBD2. The CDR3 covers 18 residues. In nucleotides, the CDR3 is TGTGCCTGCAGTTTATTCGCGGGAGGGCTCACGGGCACCGGGGAGCTGTTTTTT. Translating gives CACSLFAGGLTGTGELFF.